Shown below are 32 T cell receptor beta chains from a single sample sequenced in a study of blood T cells in healthy people across ages. Together with a sample-barcoded 5' primer, a J-beta primer mix was included in a second PCR lasting roughly 7 to 11 cycles. TCRdb fed the 5' RACE reads into MiXCR, producing one record per CDR3 protein. The table includes hundreds of thousands of distinct CDR3 sequences, roughly half detected once. Sequencing input: blood. Every receptor here comes from a woman at least 80 years old in good health.

This clonotype was seen ten or more times. The chain has TRBV6-6 and TRBJ2-1; TRBD2 aligns across 10 bases. Trimming took 5 bases from V and 6 from J; bases not matched to a gene: 13. This CDR3 spans 17 amino acids. Germline V gene lookup returns CDR1 MNHNY and CDR2 SVGAGI (reference sequence). As DNA, the CDR3 is TGTGCCAGCAGTCCCCGAAGGAGCGGGGGGGGTTTCAATGAGCAGTTCTTC. It encodes CASSPRRSGGGFNEQFF.

The genes are TRBV27 and TRBJ2-5, with TRBD1 identical over 9 bases. V shed 8 bases, J shed 11 bases, and the junction held 18 bases outside the gene matches. The CDR3 is 15 amino acids. The germline CDR1 and CDR2 sequences are MNHEY and SMNVEV (reference sequence). CDR3 in amino acids: CASAIWDRVDNEQYF. The CDR3 nucleotides read TGTGCCAGCGCCATATGGGACAGGGTTGACAATGAGCAGTACTTC.

This clonotype was seen only a few times. The V gene is TRBV24-1, the J gene TRBJ1-5; D perhaps matches TRBD1 (5 bases). The CDR3 runs to 14 residues. The germline V and J ends were trimmed by 7 bases and 4 bases, with 13 bases remaining between them. Germline assignment: CDR1 KGHDR and CDR2 SFDVKD. The CDR3 nucleotides are TGTGCCACCAGCAAAGACAGCACAAATCAGCCCCAGCATTTT. Its protein is CATSKDSTNQPQHF.

The chain links TRBV27 to TRBJ2-1; no reliable D call. With 7 bases removed from V and 5 bases from J, the gap between germline ends came to 12 bases. This CDR3 spans 13 amino acids. The V gene's germline CDR1 is MNHEY and CDR2 SMNVEV (reference sequence). Written as DNA, the CDR3 is TGTGCCAGCATCAAATCCGGTAACAATGAGCAGTTCTTC. It translates to CASIKSGNNEQFF.

In its sample, this clonotype was seen many times. V gene TRBV6-5 combines with J gene TRBJ2-3; perhaps TRBD1 as D (6 bases). The V and J ends lost 2 bases and 7 bases respectively, with 10 bases between them. The CDR3 has 13 amino acids. Germline CDR1 reads MNHEY; CDR2 reads SVGAGI. The CDR3 loop is CASSYPGANTQYF. The CDR3 nucleotides are TGTGCCAGCAGTTACCCAGGGGCAAATACGCAGTATTTT.

On this clonotype: This could be a read error, since a much larger clone is one nucleotide away. V gene TRBV10-3 combines with J gene TRBJ2-1, with D perhaps TRBD2 (5 bases). This CDR3 has 16 amino acids. V was shortened by 7 bases and J by 8 bases, with 24 bases between the two germline ends. Germline-derived CDR1 and CDR2 are ENHRY and SYGVKD. The CDR3 DNA follows: TGTGCCATCAAAGAAAACGCGGGTACGACAAACGATGAGCAGTTCTTC. Translating gives CAIKENAGTTNDEQFF.

The chain links TRBV6-1 to TRBJ1-5; TRBD1 might be the D (6 bases). The CDR3 has 13 amino acids. Germline CDR1 reads MNHNS; CDR2 reads SASEGT. Trimming pared 0 bases from V and 6 bases from J, leaving 6 bases between. In DNA, the CDR3 is TGTGCCAGCAGTGAAGCGACAGGTCAGCCCCAGCATTTT. It encodes CASSEATGQPQHF.

V gene TRBV5-1 combines with J gene TRBJ2-1; 7 bases agree with TRBD1. The CDR3 is made up of 14 amino acids. CDR1 and CDR2 from the germline V gene are SGHRS and YFSETQ. The trim removed 4 bases at V and 6 bases at J, leaving 7 bases unmatched. CDR3: CASSVQGSGNEQFF. The CDR3 DNA follows: TGCGCCAGCAGCGTACAGGGGTCAGGCAATGAGCAGTTCTTC.

This clonotype was seen more than once but under ten times. A single base separates this from a much larger clone, so it may be a read error. This chain joins TRBV12-3 or TRBV12-4 and TRBJ2-7; 7 bases fit TRBD2. Losses at the gene ends were 3 bases for V and 9 bases for J; bases not matched to a gene: 2. There are 11 residues in the CDR3. CDR3 nucleotides: TGTGCCAGCAGTTTCACGGGAGGGCAGTACTTC. As protein: CASSFTGGQYF.

In its sample, this clonotype was seen a few times. This chain's CDR3 is CSVVAVPGETQYF. In DNA, the CDR3 is TGCAGCGTTGTGGCGGTGCCGGGGGAGACCCAGTACTTC. The gene calls are TRBV29-1 and TRBJ2-5; a weak D match, TRBD2 (5 bases). V was pared by 4 bases and J by 5 bases, with 14 bases between. Looked up from germline, CDR1 is SQVTM and CDR2 is ANQGSEA. The CDR3 length is 13 residues.

This clonotype has a handful of counts. V gene TRBV25-1 combines with J gene TRBJ2-3, with D possibly TRBD2 on 5 matching bases. V lost 8 bases and J 3 bases, leaving 15 bases between the germline ends. Germline assignment: CDR1 MGHDK and CDR2 SYGVNS. There are 14 residues in the CDR3. In nucleotides, the CDR3 is TGTGCCAGCCAGGAGGCCCGCCTAACAGATACGCAGTATTTT. It codes for CASQEARLTDTQYF.

Regarding this clonotype: The junction does not match germline at one end; this may be a read error. This chain connects TRBV20-1 to TRBJ2-1, with a possible D match to TRBD1 (5 bases). CDR1 and CDR2 (germline): DFQATT, SNEGSKA (reference sequence). The CDR3 covers 14 residues. The CDR3 nucleotides read TGCAGTGCTAGTGCAGGGATGTTCAACAAGGAGCAGTTCTTC. This encodes CSASAGMFNKEQFF.

This sequence joins TRBV5-1 and TRBJ1-1; D is unresolved. The CDR3 length is 16 residues. Germline CDR1 reads SGHRS; CDR2 reads YFSETQ. V lost 4 bases and J 4 bases, leaving 20 bases between the germline ends. The CDR3, as DNA: TGCGCCAGCAGCCTGGCCGGTGCGGGGTACGGCACTGAAGCTTTCTTT. It is translated as CASSLAGAGYGTEAFF.

As to this clonotype: This sequence may be a read error, since a much larger clone differs from it by one base. This chain links TRBV10-3 with TRBJ1-5; D is possibly TRBD1 (5 bases). V was pared by 11 bases and J by 13 bases, with 24 bases between. CDR1 ENHRY and CDR2 SYGVKD come from the germline V gene. CDR3 length equals 13 residues. The CDR3, as DNA: TGTGCCTACAACGGGGGAGTCGAACGGCCTCAGCATTTT. As protein: CAYNGGVERPQHF.

The rearrangement uses TRBV29-1 and TRBJ2-1, with 9 positions matching TRBD1. The CDR3 length is 14 residues. CDR1 is SQVTM and CDR2 is ANQGSEA in the germline V gene. Trimming at V came to 6 bases and at J to 6 bases, leaving 9 bases not matched to a gene. CDR3 residues: CSVRVGQGVNEQFF. CDR3 nucleotides: TGCAGCGTCCGAGTGGGACAGGGAGTCAATGAGCAGTTCTTC.

This clonotype was seen at least ten times. The chain couples TRBV4-1 to TRBJ2-1, with TRBD1 as a possible D gene (6 bases). V lost 4 bases and J 5 bases, leaving 15 bases between the germline ends. The CDR3 runs 15 residues. Germline CDR1 and CDR2: MGHRA and YSYEKL. The CDR3, as DNA: TGCGCCAGCAGCCGAGGACAGCAGCCCGACAATGAGCAGTTCTTC. Its translation: CASSRGQQPDNEQFF.

This clonotype was recorded only once. This chain links TRBV20-1 with TRBJ2-3, with 8 bases aligning to TRBD1. The CDR3 contains 15 residues. Germline values: CDR1 DFQATT, CDR2 SNEGSKA (reference sequence). J gave up 6 bases and V 0 bases, and 8 bases lay outside the gene matches. The CDR3 nucleotides are TGCAGTGCTAGAGATTTGGCCAGGGGGCGGGATACGCAGTATTTT. Protein sequence: CSARDLARGRDTQYF.

This clonotype was seen repeatedly, ten times or more. The chain links TRBV6-6 to TRBJ1-2; possibly TRBD1 for D (5 bases). V shed 0 bases and J shed 7 bases, with 18 bases lying between them. Germline assignment: CDR1 MNHNY and CDR2 SVGAGI (reference sequence). The length of the CDR3 is 16 residues. CDR3 DNA: TGTGCCAGCAGTTACTCGGATCGGGGTAGGGACTGTGGCTACACCTTC. Its protein product is CASSYSDRGRDCGYTF.

In regard to this clonotype: Just one base apart from a much larger clone, this may be a read error. V is TRBV9 and J is TRBJ2-5, with D tentatively TRBD1 (6 bases). The germline V gene encodes CDR1 SGDLS and CDR2 YYNGEE. The V end lost 5 bases, the J end lost 11 bases, and 16 bases lay between the germline ends. The length of the CDR3 is 12 residues. As DNA, the CDR3 is TGTGCCAGCAGGGGGGCCTCCGCTGAGCAGTACTTC. Amino acids: CASRGASAEQYF.

This clonotype was observed many times. J is TRBJ1-6 and V is TRBV3-1, with 9 bases aligning to TRBD1. The CDR3 is 14 residues long. The junction had 2 bases not matched to a gene; V was cut back by 4 bases and J by 7 bases. The germline V gene has CDR1 LGHDT and CDR2 YNNKEL (reference sequence). As DNA, the CDR3 is TGTGCCAGCAGCCGCGGGACAGGGAATTCACCCCTCCACTTT. This translates into CASSRGTGNSPLHF.

The rearrangement joins TRBV12-3 or TRBV12-4 to TRBJ2-1; D uncertain. The CDR3 extends over 13 amino acids. The V end lost 0 bases, the J end lost 10 bases, and 10 bases lay between the germline ends. The CDR3 protein is CASSLAGIGEQFF. CDR3 bases: TGTGCCAGCAGTTTAGCGGGGATAGGGGAGCAGTTCTTC.

The rearrangement uses TRBV20-1 and TRBJ1-5; no reliable D call. Germline-derived CDR1 and CDR2 are DFQATT and SNEGSKA (reference sequence). The ends were cut back, 6 bases at V and 5 bases at J, with 20 bases in the middle. This CDR3 spans 15 amino acids. CDR3 bases: TGCAGTGCCAACGGAGAACGGGCTATCGATCAGCCCCAGCATTTT. Amino acid sequence: CSANGERAIDQPQHF.

This clonotype occurred once. An end of the junction differs from the germline gene, which may be a read error. J is TRBJ2-5 and V is TRBV7-7; tentative D call: TRBD1 (5 bases). Germline V gene data show CDR1 as SSHAT and CDR2 as FNYEAQ (reference sequence). The CDR3 spans 16 residues. Here the CDR3 reads CASSLAGSSVSETQYF. Written as DNA, the CDR3 is TGTGCTAGCAGCTTAGCAGGGTCAAGTGTGAGTGAGACCCAGTACTTC.

The chain employs TRBV5-1 and TRBJ2-1, with TRBD1 identical over 9 bases. Germline CDR1 SGHRS, CDR2 YFSETQ. The V and J ends lost 4 bases and 15 bases, in that order; junction bases with no gene match: 14. The CDR3 spans 14 residues. CDR3 coding DNA: TGCGCCAGCAGCGTGGGAGGACAGGGGATGTTAGCGTTCTTC. Protein sequence: CASSVGGQGMLAFF.

At least ten counts were recorded for this clonotype. The rearrangement joins TRBV20-1 to TRBJ2-5, with 14 positions matching TRBD2. The junction had 8 bases not matched to a gene; V was cut back by 6 bases and J by 2 bases. CDR1 is DFQATT, CDR2 SNEGSKA, per germline (reference sequence). There are 16 residues in the CDR3. The CDR3 sequence is CSAKRTSGRLQETQYF. Here the CDR3 DNA reads TGCAGTGCCAAGAGGACTAGCGGGAGGTTACAAGAGACCCAGTACTTC.

As regards this clonotype: This may be a read error, as it is one base from a much larger clone. This chain links TRBV13 with TRBJ2-2; no clear D gene. This CDR3 region has 13 residues. Per germline, CDR1 PRHDT and CDR2 FYEKMQ (reference sequence). Trimming stripped 5 bases from V and 7 bases from J, with 11 bases between. CDR3 coding DNA: TGTGCCAGCAGCGCGGACGGCTACGGGGAGCTGTTTTTT. It specifies CASSADGYGELFF.

CDR3 region: CASSLVRAQETQYF. CDR3 nucleotides: TGCGCCAGCAGCTTGGTTAGGGCCCAAGAGACCCAGTACTTC. This chain joins TRBV5-1 and TRBJ2-5; D call uncertain. Deletions cut 0 bases from V and 1 base from J, with 7 bases between. The CDR3 is made up of 14 amino acids. In germline, CDR1 is SGHRS, CDR2 YFSETQ. Full variable domain (outside the CDR3, taken from reference TRBV5-1 and TRBJ2-5): KAGVTQTPRYLIKTRGQQVTLSCSPISGHRSVSWYQQTPGQGLQFLFEYFSETQRNKGNFPGRFSGRQFSNSRSEMNVSTLELGDSALYLCASSLVRAQETQYFGPGTRLLVL.

V and J are TRBV5-8 and TRBJ1-3; D remains ambiguous. The V gene lost 8 bases and the J gene lost 1 base, with 7 bases spanning the gap. Germline V lookup: CDR1 SGHTS, CDR2 YDEGEE. The CDR3 is made up of 12 amino acids. The CDR3 sequence is CASSRSGNTIYF. DNA of the CDR3: TGTGCCAGTTCGAGGTCTGGAAACACCATATATTTT.

The chain links TRBV4-1 to TRBJ2-1, with TRBD2 matching 11 bases. CDR1 MGHRA and CDR2 YSYEKL come from the germline V gene. This CDR3 has 19 amino acids. With 3 bases clipped from V and 2 bases from J, the junction kept 12 bases outside the gene matches. The CDR3 here is CASSHPNGLAGLPYNEQFF. CDR3 coding DNA: TGCGCCAGCAGCCATCCCAATGGACTAGCGGGTCTCCCCTACAATGAGCAGTTCTTC.

This clonotype was counted many times. J is TRBJ2-7 and V is TRBV28; D perhaps matches TRBD2 (5 bases). The CDR3 contains 15 residues. Trimming removed 4 bases at V and 2 bases at J, with 15 bases between. The V gene's germline CDR1 is MDHEN and CDR2 SYDVKM. The CDR3 loop reads CASSSSAVNPYEQYF. CDR3 in DNA: TGTGCCAGCAGTTCCTCAGCGGTAAACCCCTACGAGCAGTACTTC. Based on the CDR3 plus reference TRBV28 and TRBJ2-7, the full variable domain is DVKVTQSSRYLVKRTGEKVFLECVQDMDHENMFWYRQDPGLGLRLIYFSYDVKMKEKGDIPEGYSVSREKKERFSLILESASTNQTSMYLCASSSSAVNPYEQYFGPGTRLTVT.

In this sample, this clonotype turned up many times. CDR3 coding DNA: TGTGCCAGCAGCCAAGACTTACCTGTCTCCTACAATGAGCAGTTCTTC. Protein: CASSQDLPVSYNEQFF. This sequence joins TRBV3-1 and TRBJ2-1; D is ambiguous. V lost 0 bases to trimming and J lost 0 bases, with 9 bases between them. Germline CDR1 LGHDT, CDR2 YNNKEL (reference sequence). The CDR3 contains 16 residues.

The chain employs TRBV20-1 and TRBJ2-1; D gene ambiguous. The V gene lost 4 bases and the J gene lost 10 bases, with 23 bases spanning the gap. This CDR3 is 15 amino acids long. CDR1 DFQATT and CDR2 SNEGSKA come from the germline V gene (reference sequence). The DNA for the CDR3 is TGCAGTGCTAACCCGGCGACTCATAAAAGCAAGGAGCAGTTCTTC. This translates into CSANPATHKSKEQFF.